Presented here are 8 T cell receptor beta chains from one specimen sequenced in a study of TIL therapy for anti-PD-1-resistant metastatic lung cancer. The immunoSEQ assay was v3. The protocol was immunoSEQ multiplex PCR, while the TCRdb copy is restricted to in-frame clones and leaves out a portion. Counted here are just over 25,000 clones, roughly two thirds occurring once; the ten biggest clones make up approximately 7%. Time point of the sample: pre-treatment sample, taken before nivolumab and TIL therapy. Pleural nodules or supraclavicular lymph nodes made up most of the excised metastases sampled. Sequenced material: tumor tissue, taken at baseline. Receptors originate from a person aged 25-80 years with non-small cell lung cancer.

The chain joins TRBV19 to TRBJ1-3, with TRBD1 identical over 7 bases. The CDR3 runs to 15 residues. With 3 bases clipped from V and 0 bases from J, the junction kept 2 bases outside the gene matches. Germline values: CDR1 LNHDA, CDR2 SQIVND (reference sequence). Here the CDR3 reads CASSMDRFSGNTIYF. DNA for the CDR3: TGTGCCAGTAGTATGGACAGGTTCTCTGGAAACACCATATATTTT.

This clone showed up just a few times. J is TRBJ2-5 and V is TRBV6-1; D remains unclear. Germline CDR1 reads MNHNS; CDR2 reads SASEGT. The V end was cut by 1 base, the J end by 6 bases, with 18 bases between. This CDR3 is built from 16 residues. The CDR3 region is CASSEGHRATVQTQYF. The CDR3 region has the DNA TGTGCCAGCAGTGAAGGACACCGCGCGACGGTCCAGACCCAGTACTTC.

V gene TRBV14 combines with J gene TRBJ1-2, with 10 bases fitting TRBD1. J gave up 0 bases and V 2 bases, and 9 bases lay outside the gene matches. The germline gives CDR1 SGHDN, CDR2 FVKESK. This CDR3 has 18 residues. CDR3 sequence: CASSQPGQGGLSNYGYTF. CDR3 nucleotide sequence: TGTGCCAGCAGCCAACCTGGACAGGGGGGCTTATCTAACTATGGCTACACCTTC. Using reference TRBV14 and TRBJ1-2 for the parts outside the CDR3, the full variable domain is EAGVTQFPSHSVIEKGQTVTLRCDPISGHDNLYWYRRVMGKEIKFLLHFVKESKQDESGMPNNRFLAERTGGTYSTLKVQPAELEDSGVYFCASSQPGQGGLSNYGYTFGSGTRLTVV.

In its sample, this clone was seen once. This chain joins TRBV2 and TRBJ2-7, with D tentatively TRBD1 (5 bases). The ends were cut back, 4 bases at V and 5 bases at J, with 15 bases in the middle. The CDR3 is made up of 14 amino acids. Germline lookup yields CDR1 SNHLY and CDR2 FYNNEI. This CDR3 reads CASSGLGDIHEQYF. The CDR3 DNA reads TGTGCCAGCAGTGGCTTAGGGGATATCCACGAGCAGTACTTC.

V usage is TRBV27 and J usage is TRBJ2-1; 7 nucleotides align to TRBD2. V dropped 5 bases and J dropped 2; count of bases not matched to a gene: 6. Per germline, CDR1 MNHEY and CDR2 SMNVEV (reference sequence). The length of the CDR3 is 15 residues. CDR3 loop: CASSNRDYPYNEQFF. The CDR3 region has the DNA TGTGCCAGCAGTAACCGGGACTACCCCTACAATGAGCAGTTCTTC.

For the CDR3, the DNA is TGCGCCAGCAGCCGAGGACAGCCTAACAATGAGCAGTTCTTC. Its translation is CASSRGQPNNEQFF. This chain uses TRBV5-1 with TRBJ2-1; D is perhaps TRBD1 (6 bases). The CDR3 has 14 residues. The V gene's germline CDR1 is SGHRS and CDR2 YFSETQ. Trimming removed 4 bases from V and 5 bases from J, with 13 bases in between.

The CDR3 loop reads CSVEEDSGSNEQFF. Written as DNA, the CDR3 is TGCAGCGTTGAAGAAGATTCCGGCTCCAATGAGCAGTTCTTC. The chain has TRBV29-1 and TRBJ2-1, with D unresolved. The germline gives CDR1 SQVTM, CDR2 ANQGSEA. The ends were cut back, 0 bases at V and 6 bases at J, with 12 bases in the middle. There are 14 residues in the CDR3.

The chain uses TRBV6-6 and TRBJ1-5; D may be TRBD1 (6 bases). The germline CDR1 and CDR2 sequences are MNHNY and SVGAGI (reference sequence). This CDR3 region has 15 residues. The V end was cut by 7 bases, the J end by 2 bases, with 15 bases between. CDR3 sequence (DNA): TGTGCCAGCATTTCAGGGTCAGGGGGCAATCAGCCCCAGCATTTT. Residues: CASISGSGGNQPQHF.